The T cell receptor (beta chain) described here comes from a study of breast tumors, draining lymph nodes, adjacent tissues. The CDR3 length is 15 residues. Germline V lookup: CDR1 SGHTS, CDR2 YDEGEE. TCRdb reprocessed the multiplex PCR reads with MiXCR, giving one entry per CDR3 protein. The table includes more than 9,500 distinct CDR3 sequences, over 45% detected once. Comments on this clonotype: One junction end does not reproduce the germline sequence, and a read error may be involved.

This chain joins TRBV5-8 and TRBJ1-2, with D possibly being TRBD1 (6 bases). Sequencing used breast tumor tissue. The sequence derives from a female donor with breast cancer. Some clones in this sample may be carry-over from other donors' samples. The CDR3 DNA is TGTGCCAGCAGCTTGGCGGGACACTATAACTATGGCTGCACCTTC. It yields the protein CASSLAGHYNYGCTF.